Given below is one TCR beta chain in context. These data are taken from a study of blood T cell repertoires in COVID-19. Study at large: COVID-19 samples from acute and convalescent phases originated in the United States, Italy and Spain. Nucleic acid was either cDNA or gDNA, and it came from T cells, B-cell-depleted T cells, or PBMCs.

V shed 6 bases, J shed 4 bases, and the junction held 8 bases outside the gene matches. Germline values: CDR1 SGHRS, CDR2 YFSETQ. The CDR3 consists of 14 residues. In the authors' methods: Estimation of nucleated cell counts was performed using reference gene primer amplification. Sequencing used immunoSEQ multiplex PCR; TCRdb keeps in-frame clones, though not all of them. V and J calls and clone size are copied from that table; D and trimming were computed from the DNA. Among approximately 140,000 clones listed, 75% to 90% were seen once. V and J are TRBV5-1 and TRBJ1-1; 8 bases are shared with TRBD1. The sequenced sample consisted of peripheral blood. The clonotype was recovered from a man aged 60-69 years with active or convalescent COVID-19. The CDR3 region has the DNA TGCGCCAGCAAATCCGGGACAGGAGGCACTGAAGCTTTCTTT. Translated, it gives CASKSGTGGTEAFF.